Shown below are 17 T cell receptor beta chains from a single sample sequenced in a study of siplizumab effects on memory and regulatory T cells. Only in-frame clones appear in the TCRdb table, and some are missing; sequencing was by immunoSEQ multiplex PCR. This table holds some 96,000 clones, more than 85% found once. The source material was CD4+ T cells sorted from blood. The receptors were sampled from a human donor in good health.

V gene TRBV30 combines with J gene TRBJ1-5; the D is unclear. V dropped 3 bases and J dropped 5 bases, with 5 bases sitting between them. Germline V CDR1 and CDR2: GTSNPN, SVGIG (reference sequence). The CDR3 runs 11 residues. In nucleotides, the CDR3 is TGTGCCTGGAGGCCTTATCAGCCCCAGCATTTT. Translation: CAWRPYQPQHF.

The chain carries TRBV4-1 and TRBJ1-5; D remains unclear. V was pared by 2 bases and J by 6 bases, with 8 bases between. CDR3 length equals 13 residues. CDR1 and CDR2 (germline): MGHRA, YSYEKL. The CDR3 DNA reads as TGCGCCAGCAGCCAATCTAGGTCTCAGCCCCAGCATTTT. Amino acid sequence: CASSQSRSQPQHF.

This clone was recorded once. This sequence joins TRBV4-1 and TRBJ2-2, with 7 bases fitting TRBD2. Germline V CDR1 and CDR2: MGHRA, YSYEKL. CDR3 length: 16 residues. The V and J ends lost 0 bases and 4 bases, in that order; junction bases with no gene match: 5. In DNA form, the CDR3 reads TGCGCCAGCAGCCAAGATCTGGGCGGGGGCACCGGGGAGCTGTTTTTT. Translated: CASSQDLGGGTGELFF.

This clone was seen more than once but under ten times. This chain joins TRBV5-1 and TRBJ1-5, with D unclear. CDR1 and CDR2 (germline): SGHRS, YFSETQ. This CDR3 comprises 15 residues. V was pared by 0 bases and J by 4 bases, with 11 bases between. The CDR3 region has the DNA TGCGCCAGCAGCTTGGGAGGGTTCCCGAATCAGCCCCAGCATTTT. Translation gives CASSLGGFPNQPQHF.

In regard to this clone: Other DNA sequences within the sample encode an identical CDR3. CDR3 in DNA: TGCGCCAGCAGCTTATCTGGGGCCAACGTCCTGACTTTC. The encoded protein is CASSLSGANVLTF. This chain links TRBV5-1 with TRBJ2-6, with D hard to call. CDR3 size: 13 residues. V lost 2 bases to trimming and J lost 1 base, with 1 base between them. Germline loops: CDR1 SGHRS, CDR2 YFSETQ. Combining the CDR3 with reference TRBV5-1 and TRBJ2-6 gives the whole variable domain KAGVTQTPRYLIKTRGQQVTLSCSPISGHRSVSWYQQTPGQGLQFLFEYFSETQRNKGNFPGRFSGRQFSNSRSEMNVSTLELGDSALYLCASSLSGANVLTFGAGSRLTVL.

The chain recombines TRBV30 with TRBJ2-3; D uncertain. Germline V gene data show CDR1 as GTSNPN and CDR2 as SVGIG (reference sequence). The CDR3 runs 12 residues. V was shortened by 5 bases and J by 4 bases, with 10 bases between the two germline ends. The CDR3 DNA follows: TGTGCCTGGGACCTAGGCCCAGATACGCAGTATTTT. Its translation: CAWDLGPDTQYF.

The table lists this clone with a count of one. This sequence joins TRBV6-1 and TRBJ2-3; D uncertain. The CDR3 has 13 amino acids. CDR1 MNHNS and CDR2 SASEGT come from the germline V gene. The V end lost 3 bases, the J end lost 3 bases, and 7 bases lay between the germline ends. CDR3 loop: CASSDQETDTQYF. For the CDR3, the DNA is TGTGCCAGCAGTGATCAGGAAACAGATACGCAGTATTTT.

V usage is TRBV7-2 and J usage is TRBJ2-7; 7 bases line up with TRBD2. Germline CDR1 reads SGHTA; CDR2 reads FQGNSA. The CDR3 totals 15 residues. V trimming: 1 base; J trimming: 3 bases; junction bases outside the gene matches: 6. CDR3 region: CASSLVGGSLYEQYF. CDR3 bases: TGTGCCAGCAGCTTAGTCGGCGGGAGTCTCTACGAGCAGTACTTC.

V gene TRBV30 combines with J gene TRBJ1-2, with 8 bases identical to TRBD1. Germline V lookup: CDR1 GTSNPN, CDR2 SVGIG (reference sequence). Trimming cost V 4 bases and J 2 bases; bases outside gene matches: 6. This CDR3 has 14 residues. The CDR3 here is CAWMAGGTNYGYTF. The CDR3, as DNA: TGTGCCTGGATGGCAGGGGGCACGAACTATGGCTACACCTTC.

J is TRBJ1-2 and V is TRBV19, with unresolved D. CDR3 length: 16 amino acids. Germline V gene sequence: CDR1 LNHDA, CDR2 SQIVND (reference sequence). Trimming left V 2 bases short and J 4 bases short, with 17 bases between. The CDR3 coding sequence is TGTGCCAGTAGTATAATTGGTAACAGCCAAATCTATGGCTACACCTTC. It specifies CASSIIGNSQIYGYTF.

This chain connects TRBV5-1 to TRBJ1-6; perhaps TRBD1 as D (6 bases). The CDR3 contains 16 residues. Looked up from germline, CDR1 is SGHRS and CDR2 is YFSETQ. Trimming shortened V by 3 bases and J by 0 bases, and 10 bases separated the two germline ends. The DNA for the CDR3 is TGCGCCAGCAGCTCAGGACAGAACTCCTATAATTCACCCCTCCACTTT. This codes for CASSSGQNSYNSPLHF.

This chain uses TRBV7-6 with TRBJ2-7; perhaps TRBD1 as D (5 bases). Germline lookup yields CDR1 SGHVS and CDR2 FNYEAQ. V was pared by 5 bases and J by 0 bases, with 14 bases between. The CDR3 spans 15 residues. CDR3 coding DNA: TGTGCCAGCAGCCCCATGACAGCCAACTCCTACGAGCAGTACTTC. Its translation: CASSPMTANSYEQYF.

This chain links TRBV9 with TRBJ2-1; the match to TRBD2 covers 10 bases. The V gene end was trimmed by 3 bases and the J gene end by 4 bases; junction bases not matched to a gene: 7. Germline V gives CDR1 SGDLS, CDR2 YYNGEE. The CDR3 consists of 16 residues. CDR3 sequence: CASSGYRLAGYNEQFF. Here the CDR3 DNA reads TGTGCCAGCAGCGGATACCGACTAGCGGGTTACAATGAGCAGTTCTTC.

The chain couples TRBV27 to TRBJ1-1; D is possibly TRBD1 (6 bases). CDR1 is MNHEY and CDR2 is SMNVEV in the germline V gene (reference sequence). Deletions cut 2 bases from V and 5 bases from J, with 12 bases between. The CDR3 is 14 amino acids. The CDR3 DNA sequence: TGTGCCAGCAGTTTAAAACAGGGAAGGACTGAAGCTTTCTTT. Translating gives CASSLKQGRTEAFF.

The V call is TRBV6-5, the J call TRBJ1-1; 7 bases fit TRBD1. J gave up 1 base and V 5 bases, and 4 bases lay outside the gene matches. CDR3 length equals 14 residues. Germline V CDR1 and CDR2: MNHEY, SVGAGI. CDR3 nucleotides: TGTGCCAGCAGTGTAGGGGGCGCGAACACTGAAGCTTTCTTT. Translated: CASSVGGANTEAFF.

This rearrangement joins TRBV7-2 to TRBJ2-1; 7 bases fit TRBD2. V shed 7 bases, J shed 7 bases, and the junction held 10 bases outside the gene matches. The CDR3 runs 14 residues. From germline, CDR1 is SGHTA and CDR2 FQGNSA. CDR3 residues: CASTVNFGGNEQFF. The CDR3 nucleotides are TGTGCCAGCACCGTCAACTTCGGGGGGAATGAGCAGTTCTTC.

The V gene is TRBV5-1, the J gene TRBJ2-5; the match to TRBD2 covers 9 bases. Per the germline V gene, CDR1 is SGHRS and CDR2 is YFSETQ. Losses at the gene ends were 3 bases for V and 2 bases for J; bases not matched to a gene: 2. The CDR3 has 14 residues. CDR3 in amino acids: CASSSGLAQETQYF. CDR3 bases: TGCGCCAGCAGCTCCGGACTAGCGCAAGAGACCCAGTACTTC.